This T cell receptor (beta chain) stems from a study of identical twins. All of the donors were Caucasians in good health. The germline V gene encodes CDR1 SGDLS and CDR2 YYNGEE. The J segment lost 9 bases and the V segment lost 3 bases, leaving 6 bases of the junction unmatched. The CDR3 loop spans 13 amino acids. In its sample, this clonotype was seen a few times. Its antigen is currently unknown. General study results and limits: Cross-sectional statistics underpinned the conclusions; the same donors were not followed. For out-of-frame alpha sequences shared by twins, low generation probability was in excess.

TCRdb reprocessed the 5' RACE reads via MiXCR and lists one record per CDR3 protein. Among 200,000 to 250,000 distinct CDR3 sequences listed, around 6.8% were seen once. The same data also went into a second study, on yellow fever vaccine responses in identical twins.

This chain uses TRBV9 with TRBJ2-1; 7 bases line up with TRBD1. Specimen: memory (CD45RO+) T cells sorted from blood. This receptor was taken from a woman aged 18-30 years in good health. The CDR3 DNA is TGTGCCAGCAGCGCAAGACAGGGCGGTGAGCAGTTCTTC. Amino acids: CASSARQGGEQFF.